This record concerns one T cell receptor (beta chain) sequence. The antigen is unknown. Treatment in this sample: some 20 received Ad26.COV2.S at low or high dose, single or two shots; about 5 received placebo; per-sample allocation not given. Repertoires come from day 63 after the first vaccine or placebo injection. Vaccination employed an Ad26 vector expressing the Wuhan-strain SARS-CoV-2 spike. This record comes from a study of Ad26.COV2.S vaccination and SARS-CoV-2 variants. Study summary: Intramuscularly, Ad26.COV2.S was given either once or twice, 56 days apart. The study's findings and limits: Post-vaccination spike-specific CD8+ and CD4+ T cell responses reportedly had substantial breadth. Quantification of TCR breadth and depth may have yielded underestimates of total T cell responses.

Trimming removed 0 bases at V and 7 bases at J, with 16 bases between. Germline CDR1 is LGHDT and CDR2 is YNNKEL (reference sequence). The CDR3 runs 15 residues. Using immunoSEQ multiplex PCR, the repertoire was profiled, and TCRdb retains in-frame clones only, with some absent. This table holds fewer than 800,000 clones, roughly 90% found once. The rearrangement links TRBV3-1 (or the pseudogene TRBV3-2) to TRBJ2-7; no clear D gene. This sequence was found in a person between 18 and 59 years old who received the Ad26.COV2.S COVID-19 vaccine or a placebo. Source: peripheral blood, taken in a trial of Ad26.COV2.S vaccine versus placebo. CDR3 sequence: CASSQDVSGSREQYF. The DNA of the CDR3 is TGTGCCAGCAGCCAAGATGTTTCCGGATCGAGGGAGCAGTACTTC.